This T cell receptor beta chain was obtained from a study of blood T cell repertoires in COVID-19. About the research overall: The analysed material was cDNA or gDNA that came from T cells, B-cell-depleted T cells, or PBMCs.

In the original workflow: Amplification of reference gene primers was used by the study to estimate nucleated cell counts. Repertoires were generated with immunoSEQ multiplex PCR, while TCRdb's copy carries only in-frame clones and drops some. For V, J and clone size, that table is used; D and trimming come from the DNA. The data contain about 480,000 clones, roughly 90% of them seen just once; the ten biggest clones take up about 1.7%. Categorization into cohorts depended on clinical history that participants reported. Trimming stripped 4 bases from V and 5 bases from J, with 14 bases between. CDR3 length equals 14 residues. The V gene's germline CDR1 is MNHEY and CDR2 SMNVEV (reference sequence).

The specimen was PBMCs or T cells enriched from blood (not recorded which). The receptor was isolated from a middle-aged woman who had recovered from COVID-19. The J gene is TRBJ1-1, the V gene TRBV27; D is unclear. The CDR3 spells CASSWGLGGTEAFF. The CDR3 DNA follows: TGTGCCAGCAGTTGGGGTCTCGGAGGAACTGAAGCTTTCTTT.